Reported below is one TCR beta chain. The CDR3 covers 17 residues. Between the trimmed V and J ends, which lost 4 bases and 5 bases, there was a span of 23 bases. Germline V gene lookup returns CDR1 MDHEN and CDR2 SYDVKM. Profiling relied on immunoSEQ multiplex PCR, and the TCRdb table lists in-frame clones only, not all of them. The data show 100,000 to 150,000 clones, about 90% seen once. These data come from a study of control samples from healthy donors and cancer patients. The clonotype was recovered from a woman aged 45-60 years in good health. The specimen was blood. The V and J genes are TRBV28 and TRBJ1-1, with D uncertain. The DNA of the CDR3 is TGTGCCAGCAGTTGGACTAGTGGTAGGGCAGTGGGTACTGAAGCTTTCTTT. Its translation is CASSWTSGRAVGTEAFF. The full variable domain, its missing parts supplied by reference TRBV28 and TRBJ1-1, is DVKVTQSSRYLVKRTGEKVFLECVQDMDHENMFWYRQDPGLGLRLIYFSYDVKMKEKGDIPEGYSVSREKKERFSLILESASTNQTSMYLCASSWTSGRAVGTEAFFGQGTRLTVV.